This TCR beta chain was profiled in a study of identical twins (dated by TCRdb to between 2015 and 2016). Background on the whole study: The study deep-sequenced TCR alpha and beta repertoires from monozygotic twins, unrelated adults of various ages and cord blood to test whether fetal clonotypes persist. To rule out contamination, the twin experiments were replicated at different times with different library preparation protocols. The paper's findings and limits, for the study overall: Excess twin sharing in beta out-of-frame sequences was weaker because fewer shared sequences lowered the signal-to-noise ratio. Compared with coincidental sharing between unrelated individuals, out-of-frame TCR alpha sequences shared between twins had an excess of sequences with low generation probability. Because the same donors could not be followed over many years, the conclusions depended on cross-sectional statistical analysis. In monozygotic twins, recombination models systematically underestimated out-of-frame TCR alpha sharing, but the models matched the sharing seen between unrelated individuals. Abundant cord blood beta clonotypes had fewer insertions, young adult naive repertoires showed a similar but weaker trend, and memory repertoires showed no such trend. Zero-insertion analyses could be partly confounded by invariant T cells such as MAIT and iNKT, though diverse VJ usage argued against such confounding for most clonotypes.

Every donor in the study was a healthy Caucasian. The junction shows trimming of 3 bases on V and 0 bases on J, plus 9 bases between the germline ends. From the germline V gene, CDR1 is SNHLY and CDR2 is FYNNEI. CDR3 length: 15 amino acids, cysteine to phenylalanine. The CDR3 DNA has 45 bases and is translated from base 1. This clonotype was seen only a few times. Its antigen is unknown. No quality values exist for individual bases; no much larger clone is one base distant. Libraries were prepared through 5' RACE. Sequencing was carried out with an Illumina HiSeq 2000. A universal primer binding site was added through template switching, and the final cDNA carried a unique molecular identifier so that TCR cDNA molecules could be counted accurately. First-strand cDNA for TCR alpha and beta chains was synthesized from specific primers in the conserved constant-segment region. Each cDNA library was double barcoded, with a SMART-Mk sample barcode plus Illumina barcodes, to control for contamination. TruSeq adapter sequences along with Illumina sample barcodes were introduced in two successive PCR steps. The Illumina HiSeq platform was used with custom primers to sequence TCR alpha and beta cDNA libraries. On the study's bioinformatics: Raw reads were processed with MiGEC to extract unique molecular identifiers, and MiXCR was used to determine CDR3 positions. Recombination models were inferred per individual with the repgenHMM and IGoR tools using an EM algorithm. Shared clonotypes were analyzed with the tcR package in R, and sharing was normalized by the product of cloneset sizes. To study raw recombination free of thymic and clonal selection effects, out-of-frame nonproductive sequences were analyzed. TCRdb reran the public reads through fastp at Q25 and MiXCR, keeping productive beta chains. Merged by CDR3 protein, the rows form single entries marked with the most common genes and DNA. V and J calls and clone size were set by TCRdb, not the authors. Across this sample there are roughly 1.6 million distinct CDR3 sequences, with more than 30% seen only once. In total, the top ten clones hold more than 0.25% of the sample.

The chain is assembled from TRBV2 and TRBJ2-4; no confident D gene assignment can be made. The sequence was obtained from a newborn girl in good health. What was sequenced was cord blood. The base sequence is TGTGCCAGCAGTGACTTCTCTATAGCCAAAAACATTCAGTACTTC. Its translation is CASSDFSIAKNIQYF.